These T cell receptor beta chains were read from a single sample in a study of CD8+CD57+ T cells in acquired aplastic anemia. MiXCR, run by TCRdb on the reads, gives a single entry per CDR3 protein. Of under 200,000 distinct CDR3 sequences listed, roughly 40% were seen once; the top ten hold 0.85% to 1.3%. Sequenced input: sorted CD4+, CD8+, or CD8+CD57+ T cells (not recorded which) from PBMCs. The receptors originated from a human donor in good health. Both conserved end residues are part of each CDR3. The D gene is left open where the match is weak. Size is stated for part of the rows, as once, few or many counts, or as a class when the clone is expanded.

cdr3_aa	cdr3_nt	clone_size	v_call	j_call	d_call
CSVEQPGQETQYF	TGCAGCGTTGAACAGCCAGGCCAAGAGACCCAGTACTTC	few	TRBV29-1	TRBJ2-5	.
CASSAWEVRDTEAFF	TGTGCCAGCAGTGCTTGGGAGGTTAGAGACACTGAAGCTTTCTTT	many	TRBV6-1	TRBJ1-1	.
CASSGEGYNEQFF	TGTGCCAGCAGCGGGGAGGGCTACAATGAGCAGTTCTTC	.	TRBV6-4	TRBJ2-1	TRBD2
CASSRETGNYEQYF	TGTGCCAGTAGTAGGGAGACAGGGAACTACGAGCAGTACTTC	.	TRBV19	TRBJ2-7	TRBD1
CASSHRAGDTDTQYF	TGTGCCAGCAGCCATAGGGCAGGGGACACAGATACGCAGTATTTT	once	TRBV13	TRBJ2-3	.
CASSALVQGNYGYTF	TGTGCCAGCAGCGCTCTAGTACAGGGTAACTATGGCTACACCTTC	.	TRBV9	TRBJ1-2	.
CASRQTGNTEAFF	TGTGCCAGCAGACAAACAGGGAACACTGAAGCTTTCTTT	.	TRBV7-3	TRBJ1-1	.
CAISSGVGSETEAFF	TGTGCCATCAGCTCAGGGGTTGGGTCGGAGACTGAAGCTTTCTTT	few	TRBV10-3	TRBJ1-1	.
CASTLDRNNYGYTF	TGTGCCAGCACCCTGGACAGGAATAACTATGGCTACACCTTC	few	TRBV6-1	TRBJ1-2	TRBD1
CAWSVWGSTDTQYF	TGTGCCTGGAGTGTATGGGGAAGCACAGATACGCAGTATTTT	many	TRBV30	TRBJ2-3	.
CAISPDRGLEAFF	TGTGCCATCAGCCCAGACAGGGGGCTTGAAGCTTTCTTT	.	TRBV15	TRBJ1-1	TRBD1
CSARDKSVYNEQFF	TGCAGTGCTAGAGATAAGAGTGTGTACAATGAGCAGTTCTTC	many	TRBV20-1	TRBJ2-1	.
CASRILQSHPEQYF	TGTGCCAGCAGAATTTTACAGTCACACCCCGAGCAGTACTTC	.	TRBV2	TRBJ2-7	.
CASSLSGNLKGELFF	TGTGCCAGCAGTTTATCCGGGAATCTAAAGGGGGAGCTGTTTTTT	.	TRBV11-3	TRBJ2-2	.
CASSDRGVANTEAFF	TGTGCCAGCAGTGATCGAGGGGTGGCGAACACTGAAGCTTTCTTT	many	TRBV2	TRBJ1-1	.
CASSAEAGSTEAFF	TGCGCCAGCAGCGCCGAGGCAGGGTCCACTGAAGCTTTCTTT	.	TRBV5-1	TRBJ1-1	.
CASSLRGTGGTGELFF	TGTGCCAGCAGCCTAAGGGGGACAGGGGGAACCGGGGAGCTGTTTTTT	.	TRBV7-8	TRBJ2-2	TRBD1
CSAPWGGGYTF	TGCAGCGCTCCTTGGGGTGGGGGCTACACCTTC	.	TRBV29-1	TRBJ1-2	.
CASRNATGGEETQYF	TGTGCCAGCAGGAACGCGACAGGGGGGGAAGAGACCCAGTACTTC	.	TRBV12-3/TRBV12-4	TRBJ2-5	TRBD1
CSVGGSGEKLFF	TGCAGCGTTGGAGGGTCAGGAGAAAAACTGTTTTTT	.	TRBV29-1	TRBJ1-4	.
CASQGLVQETQYF	TGTGCCAGTCAGGGGTTAGTCCAAGAGACCCAGTACTTC	many	TRBV6-1	TRBJ2-5	.
CASSLWQLNQPQHF	TGTGCCAGCAGCCTATGGCAACTCAATCAGCCCCAGCATTTT	.	TRBV12-3/TRBV12-4	TRBJ1-5	.
CASSPPGSQNIQYF	TGTGCCAGCTCCCCTCCGGGGAGCCAAAACATTCAGTACTTC	once	TRBV18	TRBJ2-4	.
CAISGSQWSQPQHF	TGTGCCATCAGTGGATCACAGTGGAGTCAGCCGCAGCATTTT	once	TRBV10-3	TRBJ1-5	.
CAISDGETQYF	TGTGCCATCAGTGACGGGGAGACCCAGTACTTC	many	TRBV10-3	TRBJ2-5	.
CASSEQGAGETQYF	TGTGCCAGCAGTGAACAGGGGGCGGGAGAGACCCAGTACTTC	.	TRBV2	TRBJ2-5	TRBD1
CSATGQQSTDTQYF	TGCAGTGCTACAGGACAGCAAAGCACAGATACGCAGTATTTT	.	TRBV20-1	TRBJ2-3	.
CASAGQGLIAGELFF	TGTGCCAGCGCCGGACAGGGGCTTATAGCCGGGGAGCTGTTTTTT	.	TRBV10-3	TRBJ2-2	TRBD1
CASRMGTSGRDTQYF	TGTGCCAGCAGGATGGGGACTAGCGGGAGAGATACGCAGTATTTT	many	TRBV12-3/TRBV12-4	TRBJ2-3	TRBD2
CASSLRSGGGQPQHF	TGTGCCAGCAGCTTAAGGTCAGGGGGAGGTCAGCCCCAGCATTTT	.	TRBV7-2	TRBJ1-5	TRBD1
CASSLETGSNTEAFF	TGTGCCAGCAGCTTAGAAACAGGGTCGAACACTGAAGCTTTCTTT	many	TRBV7-9	TRBJ1-1	.
CASGQDRGYSYNSPLHF	TGTGCCAGCGGCCAAGACAGGGGATACTCCTATAATTCACCCCTCCACTTT	many	TRBV6-1	TRBJ1-6	TRBD1
CAISVPNQPQHF	TGTGCCATCAGTGTCCCCAATCAGCCCCAGCATTTT	many	TRBV10-3	TRBJ1-5	.
CASSEWGTYEQYF	TGCGCCAGCAGTGAGTGGGGGACCTACGAGCAGTACTTC	.	TRBV10-2	TRBJ2-7	.
CATSEEGSTDTQYF	TGTGCCACCAGTGAGGAGGGCTCCACAGATACGCAGTATTTT	.	TRBV24-1	TRBJ2-3	.
CASRSGTGSRGEQYF	TGTGCCAGCAGGTCCGGGACAGGGAGTCGGGGAGAGCAGTACTTC	.	TRBV14	TRBJ2-7	TRBD1
CSATWAGQDLYEQYF	TGCAGTGCTACGTGGGCGGGACAGGACCTTTACGAGCAGTACTTC	.	TRBV20-1	TRBJ2-7	TRBD1
CASSSMGLMDADTQYF	TGCGCCAGCAGTAGTATGGGACTCATGGATGCAGATACGCAGTATTTT	few	TRBV10-1	TRBJ2-3	.
CASRTGSGEAFF	TGTGCCAGCAGAACAGGGTCAGGTGAAGCTTTCTTT	.	TRBV25-1	TRBJ1-1	.
CSALRGGGGGYTF	TGCAGTGCCCTTAGAGGGGGCGGAGGTGGCTACACCTTC	many	TRBV20-1	TRBJ1-2	TRBD1
CASSVSGGGVDTQYF	TGCGCCAGCAGCGTAAGCGGGGGCGGGGTAGATACGCAGTATTTT	many	TRBV5-1	TRBJ2-3	TRBD2
CASSLSENTEAFF	TGTGCCAGCTCACTCTCAGAGAACACTGAAGCTTTCTTT	.	TRBV10-3	TRBJ1-1	.
CSARDLEREQYF	TGCAGTGCTAGAGACCTAGAAAGGGAGCAGTACTTC	.	TRBV20-1	TRBJ2-7	.
CSVTRSNTEAFF	TGCAGCGTTACCAGGTCGAACACTGAAGCTTTCTTT	many	TRBV29-1	TRBJ1-1	.
CASSLRASEETQYF	TGTGCCAGCAGCTTACGGGCTAGCGAAGAGACCCAGTACTTC	.	TRBV7-6	TRBJ2-5	.
CSASRGPGETQYF	TGCAGTGCTAGTCGGGGACCAGGAGAGACCCAGTACTTC	once	TRBV20-1	TRBJ2-5	.
CASSLVRGQDTQYF	TGCGCCAGCAGCTTGGTGCGGGGACAGGATACGCAGTATTTT	many	TRBV5-1	TRBJ2-3	.
CASSQTPEGTYEQYF	TGTGCCAGCAGTCAGACTCCTGAGGGGACCTACGAGCAGTACTTC	many	TRBV6-1	TRBJ2-7	.
CASSQRGAGNLGETQYF	TGTGCCAGCAGCCAAAGGGGTGCGGGAAACTTAGGGGAAACGCAGTATTTT	.	TRBV7-2	TRBJ2-3	.